This TCR beta chain is from a study of a mutant IDH1 vaccine in newly diagnosed glioma. Study-wide background: Onset of vaccination occurred 4-6 weeks following radiotherapy alone, or with temozolomide cycles. Patients had received radiotherapy, temozolomide, or both previously, most receiving both.

The table lists this clone with a few counts. Its antigen is not known. Stated time point: week 47, end of study. Doses comprised 300 ug of mutant IDH1 20-mer peptide each, plus topical imiquimod. Patients underwent eight vaccinations, which took place in weeks 1, 3, 5, 7, 11, 15, 19 and 23. The donor cohort comprised cases of new WHO grade 3 or 4 IDH1-mutant, ATRX-lost astrocytoma. Assay: immunoSEQ multiplex PCR; the TCRdb copy retains only in-frame clones and omits some. This table has approximately 56,000 clones, almost 65% appearing once. This TCR was sampled from a man aged 40-49 years with glioma. Some clones in this sample may be carry-over from other donors' samples. The sequencing here drew on peripheral blood mononuclear cells (PBMCs), taken from a glioma patient whose treatment included an IDH1 peptide vaccine.

For the CDR3, the DNA is TGTGCCAGCAGCTTAGTTGCAGGGGGAGGGTCTGGAAACACCATATATTTT. It is translated as CASSLVAGGGSGNTIYF. The V and J genes are TRBV7-2 and TRBJ1-3, with 7 bases matching TRBD1. The CDR3 extends over 17 amino acids. Germline V gives CDR1 SGHTA, CDR2 FQGNSA. Losses at the gene ends were 1 base for V and 1 base for J; bases not matched to a gene: 7. Supplemented by reference TRBV7-2 and TRBJ1-3, the full variable domain reads GAGVSQSPSNKVTEKGKDVELRCDPISGHTALYWYRQSLGQGLEFLIYFQGNSAPDKSGLPSDRFSAERTGGSVSTLTIQRTQQEDSAVYLCASSLVAGGGSGNTIYFGEGSWLTVV.